This T cell receptor beta chain is from a study of T-cell reconstitution after alpha-beta-depleted transplantation in children. Germline values: CDR1 MGHRA, CDR2 YSYEKL. This CDR3 has 15 residues. V was shortened by 4 bases and J by 2 bases, with 14 bases between the two germline ends. Concerning this clonotype itself: Its antigen remains unidentified.

General study findings and limits: Several hundred graft clones that had expanded were reportedly the source of alpha-beta T cells about two months after transplant.

As it was prepared, the TCRbeta library received unique molecular identifiers. TCRdb re-called the PCR reads with MiXCR, one entry per CDR3 protein. The data hold just over 950,000 distinct CDR3 sequences, with roughly 29% observed a single time. The gene calls are TRBV4-1 and TRBJ1-2, with D possibly TRBD1 on 5 matching bases. The source material was PBMCs, mostly from graft donor cells, sampled 360 days after TCRalphabeta/CD19-depleted stem cell transplant. This sequence originates from a boy in the first two years of life who had a stem cell transplant for SCID, so the T cells may come from the graft donor. The CDR3 is CASSPYWGRNYGYTF. CDR3 nucleotides: TGCGCCAGCAGCCCTTACTGGGGGAGGAACTATGGCTACACCTTC.